This record looks at one TCR beta chain sequence and its context. The repertoire was sequenced with immunoSEQ multiplex PCR; TCRdb's copy has only in-frame clones and lacks some. Of around 70,000 clones in the sample, about 90% were seen once. These data originate in a study of T cell changes during pregnancy in multiple sclerosis. CDR3 length: 15 residues. Per the germline V gene, CDR1 is SGHRS and CDR2 is YFSETQ. V lost 5 bases and J 2 bases, leaving 16 bases between the germline ends. The origin of this receptor is a female donor with multiple sclerosis, enrolled in a pregnancy study. The sample in question was CD4+ T cells from peripheral blood mononuclear cells, obtained after pregnancy. The rearrangement uses TRBV5-1 and TRBJ2-5, with D uncertain. The CDR3 loop is CASRPGLGPQETQYF. The CDR3 DNA sequence: TGCGCCAGCAGACCTGGCCTGGGCCCACAAGAGACCCAGTACTTC. Combining the CDR3 with reference TRBV5-1 and TRBJ2-5 gives the whole variable domain KAGVTQTPRYLIKTRGQQVTLSCSPISGHRSVSWYQQTPGQGLQFLFEYFSETQRNKGNFPGRFSGRQFSNSRSEMNVSTLELGDSALYLCASRPGLGPQETQYFGPGTRLLVL.